This TCR beta chain originates from a study of sequential checkpoint blockade in melanoma. Across the study: Randomization was 1:1 between first-line nivolumab→ipilimumab and ipilimumab→nivolumab. Each arm's sequence ended with maintenance nivolumab.

Using immunoSEQ multiplex PCR, the repertoire was profiled, and TCRdb retains in-frame clones only, with some absent. The sample has some 12,000 clones; approximately 80% are singletons. Per germline, CDR1 MNHEY and CDR2 SVGAGI. The CDR3 has 15 amino acids. Trimming took 1 base from V and 4 from J, leaving 11 bases between them. Treatment indicated: randomized to nivolumab then ipilimumab (arm A) or the reverse (arm B). No patient had prior DNA-damaging chemotherapy. Live CD3+CD8+ CD19− CD56− cells were sorted from PBMCs. This sequence originates from a human donor with melanoma. The sample was CD8+ T cells sorted from blood (inferred from file names), taken from a patient given nivolumab and ipilimumab in sequence. The V call is TRBV6-5, the J call TRBJ1-5, with D tentatively TRBD1 (6 bases). CDR3 coding DNA: TGTGCCAGCAGTTACTTCGCAGGGGCAAATCAGCCCCAGCATTTT. It specifies CASSYFAGANQPQHF.